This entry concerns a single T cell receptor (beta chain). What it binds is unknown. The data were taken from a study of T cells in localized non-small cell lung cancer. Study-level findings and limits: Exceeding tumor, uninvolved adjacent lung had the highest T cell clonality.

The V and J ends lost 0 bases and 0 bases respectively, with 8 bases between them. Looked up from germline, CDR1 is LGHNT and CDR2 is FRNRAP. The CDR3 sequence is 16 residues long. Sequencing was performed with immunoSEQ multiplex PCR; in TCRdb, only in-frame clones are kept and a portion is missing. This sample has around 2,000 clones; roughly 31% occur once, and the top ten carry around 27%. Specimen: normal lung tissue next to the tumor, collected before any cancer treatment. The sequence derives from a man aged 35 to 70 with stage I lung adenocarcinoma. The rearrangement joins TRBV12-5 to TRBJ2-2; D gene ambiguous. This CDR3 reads CASGLVGGPNTGELFF. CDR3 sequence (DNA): TGTGCTAGTGGTTTGGTAGGTGGGCCGAACACCGGGGAGCTGTTTTTT. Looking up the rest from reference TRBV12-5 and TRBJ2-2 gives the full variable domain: DARVTQTPRHKVTEMGQEVTMRCQPILGHNTVFWYRQTMMQGLELLAYFRNRAPLDDSGMPKDRFSAEMPDATLATLKIQPSEPRDSAVYFCASGLVGGPNTGELFFGEGSRLTVL.